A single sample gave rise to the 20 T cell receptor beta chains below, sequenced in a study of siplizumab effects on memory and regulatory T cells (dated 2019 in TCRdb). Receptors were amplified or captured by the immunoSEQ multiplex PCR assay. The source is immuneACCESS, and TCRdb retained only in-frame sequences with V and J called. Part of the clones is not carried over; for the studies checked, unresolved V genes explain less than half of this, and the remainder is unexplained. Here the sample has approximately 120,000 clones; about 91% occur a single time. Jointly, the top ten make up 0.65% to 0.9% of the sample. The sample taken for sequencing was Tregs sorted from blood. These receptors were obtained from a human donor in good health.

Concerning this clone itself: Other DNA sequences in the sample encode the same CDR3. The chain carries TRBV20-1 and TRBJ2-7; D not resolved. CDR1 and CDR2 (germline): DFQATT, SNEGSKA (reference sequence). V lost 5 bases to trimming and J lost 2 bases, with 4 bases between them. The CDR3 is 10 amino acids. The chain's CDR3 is CSASPYEQYF. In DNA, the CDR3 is TGCAGTGCTTCCCCCTACGAGCAGTACTTC.

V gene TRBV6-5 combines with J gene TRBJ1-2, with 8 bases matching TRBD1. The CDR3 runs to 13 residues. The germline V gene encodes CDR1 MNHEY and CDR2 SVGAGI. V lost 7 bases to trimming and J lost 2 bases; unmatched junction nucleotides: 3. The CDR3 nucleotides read TGTGCCAGCACCCGGACAGGGAACTATGGCTACACCTTC. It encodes CASTRTGNYGYTF.

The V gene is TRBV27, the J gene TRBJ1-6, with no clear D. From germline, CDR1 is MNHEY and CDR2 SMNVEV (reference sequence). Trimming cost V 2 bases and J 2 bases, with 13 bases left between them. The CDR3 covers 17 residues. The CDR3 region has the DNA TGTGCCAGCAGTTTACACCGTGGCAGGACCTATAATTCACCCCTCCACTTT. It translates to CASSLHRGRTYNSPLHF.

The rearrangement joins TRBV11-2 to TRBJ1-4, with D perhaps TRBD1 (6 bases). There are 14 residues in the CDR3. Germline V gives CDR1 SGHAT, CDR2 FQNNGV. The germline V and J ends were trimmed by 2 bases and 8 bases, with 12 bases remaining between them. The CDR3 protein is CASSLRPGGEKLFF. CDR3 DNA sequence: TGTGCCAGCAGCTTACGTCCTGGGGGCGAAAAACTGTTTTTT.

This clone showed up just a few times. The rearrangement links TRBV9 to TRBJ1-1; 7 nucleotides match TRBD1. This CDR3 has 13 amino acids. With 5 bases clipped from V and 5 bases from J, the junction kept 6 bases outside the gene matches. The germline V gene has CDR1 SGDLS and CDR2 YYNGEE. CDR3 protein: CASRETGRTEAFF. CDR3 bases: TGTGCCAGCAGGGAGACAGGGAGGACTGAAGCTTTCTTT.

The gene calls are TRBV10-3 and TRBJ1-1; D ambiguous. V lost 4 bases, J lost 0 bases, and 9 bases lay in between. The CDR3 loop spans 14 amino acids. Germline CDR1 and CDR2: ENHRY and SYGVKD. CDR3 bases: TGTGCCATCAGTGGGAGCTTCATGAACACTGAAGCTTTCTTT. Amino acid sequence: CAISGSFMNTEAFF.

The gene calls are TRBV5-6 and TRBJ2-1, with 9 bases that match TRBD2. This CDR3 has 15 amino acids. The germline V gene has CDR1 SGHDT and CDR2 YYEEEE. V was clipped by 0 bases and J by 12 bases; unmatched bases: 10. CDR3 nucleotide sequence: TGTGCCAGCAGCTTGGGGCTAGCGGGAACTCCGAGGCAGTTCTTC. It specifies CASSLGLAGTPRQFF.

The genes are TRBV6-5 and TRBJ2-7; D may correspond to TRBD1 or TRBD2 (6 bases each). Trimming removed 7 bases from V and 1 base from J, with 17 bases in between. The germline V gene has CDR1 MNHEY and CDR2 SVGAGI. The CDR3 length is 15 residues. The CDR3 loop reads CASNPGGSLSYEQYF. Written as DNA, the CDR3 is TGTGCCAGCAACCCCGGGGGCAGCCTATCCTACGAGCAGTACTTC.

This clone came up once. This CDR3 reads CASSQGRQGATNEKLFF. The DNA for the CDR3 is TGTGCCAGCAGCCAAGGTCGGCAGGGGGCAACTAATGAAAAACTGTTTTTT. This chain uses TRBV16 with TRBJ1-4, with 7 bases fitting TRBD1. Per germline, CDR1 KGHSY and CDR2 FQNENV. With V trimmed by 2 bases and J by 0 bases, 6 bases remained unmatched. The CDR3 has 17 residues.

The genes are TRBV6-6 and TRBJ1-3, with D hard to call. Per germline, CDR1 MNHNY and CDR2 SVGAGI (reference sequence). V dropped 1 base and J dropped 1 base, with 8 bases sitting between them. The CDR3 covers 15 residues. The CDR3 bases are TGTGCCAGCAGTTACTTGTCAGGTTCTGGAAACACCATATATTTT. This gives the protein CASSYLSGSGNTIYF.

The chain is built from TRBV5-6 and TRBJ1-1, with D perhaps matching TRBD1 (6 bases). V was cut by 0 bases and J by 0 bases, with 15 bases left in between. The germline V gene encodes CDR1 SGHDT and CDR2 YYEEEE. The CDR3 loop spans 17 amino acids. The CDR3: CASSLAGERGMNTEAFF. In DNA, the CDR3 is TGTGCCAGCAGCTTGGCAGGGGAACGGGGAATGAACACTGAAGCTTTCTTT.

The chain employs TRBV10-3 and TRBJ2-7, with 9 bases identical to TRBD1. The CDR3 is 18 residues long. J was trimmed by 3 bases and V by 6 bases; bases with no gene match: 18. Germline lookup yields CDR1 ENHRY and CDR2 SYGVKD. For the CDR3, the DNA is TGTGCCATCAGGGGGGGGACAGGGCAAAGCCGAGGGATCTACGAGCAGTACTTC. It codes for CAIRGGTGQSRGIYEQYF.

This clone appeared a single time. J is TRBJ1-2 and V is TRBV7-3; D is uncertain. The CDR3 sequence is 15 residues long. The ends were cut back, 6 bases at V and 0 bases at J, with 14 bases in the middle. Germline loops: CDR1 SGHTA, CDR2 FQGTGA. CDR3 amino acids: CASSLESGPNYGYTF. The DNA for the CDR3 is TGTGCCAGCAGTTTAGAGTCGGGCCCTAACTATGGCTACACCTTC.

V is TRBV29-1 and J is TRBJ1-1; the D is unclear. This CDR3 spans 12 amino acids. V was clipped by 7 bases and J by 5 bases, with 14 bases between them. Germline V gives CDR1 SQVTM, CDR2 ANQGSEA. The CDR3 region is CSATFFGTEAFF. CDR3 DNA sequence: TGCAGCGCCACTTTCTTCGGTACTGAAGCTTTCTTT.

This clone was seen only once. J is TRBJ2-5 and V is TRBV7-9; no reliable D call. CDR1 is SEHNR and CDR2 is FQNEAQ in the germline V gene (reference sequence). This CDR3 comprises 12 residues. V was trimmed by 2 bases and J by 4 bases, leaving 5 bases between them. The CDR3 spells CASSLRLETQYF. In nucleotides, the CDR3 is TGTGCCAGCAGCTTACGTTTAGAGACCCAGTACTTC.

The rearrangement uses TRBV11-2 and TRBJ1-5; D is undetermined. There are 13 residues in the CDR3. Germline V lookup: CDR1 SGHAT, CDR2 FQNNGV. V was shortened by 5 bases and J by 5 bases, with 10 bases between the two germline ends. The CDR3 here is CASSPMADQPQHF. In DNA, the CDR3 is TGTGCCAGCAGCCCAATGGCGGATCAGCCCCAGCATTTT. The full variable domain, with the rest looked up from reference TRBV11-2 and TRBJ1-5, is EAGVAQSPRYKIIEKRQSVAFWCNPISGHATLYWYQQILGQGPKLLIQFQNNGVVDDSQLPKDRFSAERLKGVDSTLKIQPAKLEDSAVYLCASSPMADQPQHFGDGTRLSIL.

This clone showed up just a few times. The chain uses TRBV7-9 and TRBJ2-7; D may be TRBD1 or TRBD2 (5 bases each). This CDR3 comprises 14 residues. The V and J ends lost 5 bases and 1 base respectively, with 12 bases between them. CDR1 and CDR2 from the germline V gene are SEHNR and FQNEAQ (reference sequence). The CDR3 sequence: CASSVRDGSYEQYF. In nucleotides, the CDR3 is TGTGCCAGCAGCGTACGGGACGGGTCCTACGAGCAGTACTTC.

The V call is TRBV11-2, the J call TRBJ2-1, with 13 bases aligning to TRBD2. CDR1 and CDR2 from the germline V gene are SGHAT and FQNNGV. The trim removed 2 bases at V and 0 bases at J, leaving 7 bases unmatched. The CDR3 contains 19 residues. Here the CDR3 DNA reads TGTGCCAGCAGCTTATTTGGACTAGCGGGGGTTAGCTCCTACAATGAGCAGTTCTTC. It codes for CASSLFGLAGVSSYNEQFF.

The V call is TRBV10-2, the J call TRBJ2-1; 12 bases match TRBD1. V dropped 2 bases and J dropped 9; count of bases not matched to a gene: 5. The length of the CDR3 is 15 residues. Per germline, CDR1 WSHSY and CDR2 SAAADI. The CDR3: CASSEPWDRGLEQFF. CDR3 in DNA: TGCGCCAGCAGTGAGCCCTGGGACAGGGGGCTTGAGCAGTTCTTC.

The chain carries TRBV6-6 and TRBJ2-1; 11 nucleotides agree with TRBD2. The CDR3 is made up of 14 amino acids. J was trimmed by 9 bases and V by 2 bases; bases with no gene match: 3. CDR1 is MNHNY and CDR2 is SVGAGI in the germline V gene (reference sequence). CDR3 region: CASSYGLAGGEQFF. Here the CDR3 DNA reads TGTGCCAGCAGTTACGGGCTAGCGGGGGGTGAGCAGTTCTTC.